The T cell receptor (beta chain) described here comes from a study of blood T cells in healthy people across ages. The CDR3 has 21 residues. Germline V gene lookup returns CDR1 SGHAT and CDR2 FQDESV (reference sequence). V trimming: 4 bases; J trimming: 4 bases; junction bases outside the gene matches: 24. Healthy Russian Caucasian donors spanned ages about 6 to 95 years. About this clonotype itself: Antigen specificity is unknown.

Study outcomes and limitations: Total diversity from one million sequenced T cells was likely underestimated.

A second PCR, run for about 6 to 11 cycles, used a sample-barcoded 5' primer plus a J-beta primer mix. Tags on each cDNA molecule came from a template-switch adaptor with 12 random nucleotides. TCRdb reanalysed the 5' RACE reads using MiXCR and keeps one entry per CDR3 protein. This sample has about 1.1 million distinct CDR3 sequences, with 35% to 40% found just once. The rearrangement links TRBV11-1 to TRBJ1-1; TRBD1 aligns across 10 bases. Sequenced material: blood. The source is a man younger than 35 in good health. The CDR3 DNA reads as TGTGCCAGCAGCTCCACCAACCCTCGCCTGGGGACAGGGGACATGAGCACTGAAGCTTTCTTT. This codes for CASSSTNPRLGTGDMSTEAFF.